The 22 T cell receptor beta chains reported below all come from one sample, sequenced in a study of post-analysis software for immune sequencing data. The study, taken as a whole, reports: Patients showed TRBV5-6, TRBV5-1 and TRBV20-1 among a handful of TRBV segments more frequent than in controls.

The library was made from cDNA and included unique molecular identifiers. MiXCR, run by TCRdb on the PCR reads, gives a single entry per CDR3 protein. The sample has under 650,000 distinct CDR3 sequences; about 44% are singletons. Which antigens these TCRs recognize remains unknown. Sequencing was performed on blood. The receptor source for this set is a girl under 18 with multiple sclerosis.

This clonotype was seen only a few times. V gene TRBV12-3 or TRBV12-4 combines with J gene TRBJ2-7; D is possibly TRBD2 (5 bases). V was shortened by 8 bases and J by 3 bases, with 11 bases between the two germline ends. The CDR3 sequence is 12 residues long. The CDR3 sequence: CASGLAYYEQYF. CDR3 in DNA: TGTGCCAGCGGGCTAGCTTACTACGAGCAGTACTTC.

This clonotype was seen a handful of times. The chain uses TRBV10-3 and TRBJ2-5; 7 nucleotides align to TRBD1. This CDR3 is 14 amino acids long. The V segment lost 3 bases and the J segment 5 bases; nucleotides outside the gene matches: 6. The V gene's germline CDR1 is ENHRY and CDR2 SYGVKD. The CDR3 loop is CAISDTGVRETQYF. In DNA, the CDR3 is TGTGCCATCAGTGACACAGGGGTCAGGGAGACCCAGTACTTC.

This chain connects TRBV5-1 to TRBJ1-2, with 7 positions matching TRBD1. The germline gives CDR1 SGHRS, CDR2 YFSETQ. The CDR3 extends over 13 amino acids. V dropped 0 bases and J dropped 9; count of bases not matched to a gene: 5. DNA of the CDR3: TGCGCCAGCAGCTTGGACAGACAGGGCCGCTACACCTTC. Translating it yields CASSLDRQGRYTF.

V is TRBV27 and J is TRBJ2-2; maybe TRBD2 (5 bases). Trimming shortened V by 2 bases and J by 6 bases, and 7 bases separated the two germline ends. This CDR3 is 13 amino acids long. The germline V gene encodes CDR1 MNHEY and CDR2 SMNVEV (reference sequence). CDR3 residues: CASSLTGAGELFF. In nucleotides, the CDR3 is TGTGCCAGCAGTTTAACCGGGGCCGGGGAGCTGTTTTTT.

V gene TRBV14 combines with J gene TRBJ1-4; unclear D gene. The V end was cut by 4 bases, the J end by 4 bases, with 7 bases between. CDR3 length: 13 amino acids. CDR1 and CDR2 from the germline V gene are SGHDN and FVKESK. Here the CDR3 DNA reads TGTGCCAGCAGCCGAGGCTTTAATGAAAAACTGTTTTTT. Translated, it gives CASSRGFNEKLFF.

On this clonotype: The junction departs from the called germline gene at one end, perhaps through a read error. This rearrangement joins TRBV6-1 to TRBJ2-1; D may be TRBD1 (5 bases). The V gene's germline CDR1 is MNHNS and CDR2 SASEGT. The CDR3 is 13 residues long. The CDR3 spells CAAGQGITNEQFF. Here the CDR3 DNA reads TGCGCGGCCGGTCAGGGAATAACCAATGAGCAGTTCTTC.

This rearrangement joins TRBV5-1 to TRBJ2-1, with 9 bases lining up with TRBD2. Per the germline V gene, CDR1 is SGHRS and CDR2 is YFSETQ. After removal of 2 bases from V and 9 bases from J, the junction contained 18 bases not matched to a gene. The CDR3 is 18 amino acids. The CDR3: CASSFSRSASGTLAEQFF. CDR3 in DNA: TGCGCCAGCAGCTTCTCCCGTTCGGCTAGCGGGACTCTAGCTGAGCAGTTCTTC.

J is TRBJ1-2 and V is TRBV29-1; 8 bases match TRBD1. Germline CDR1 reads SQVTM; CDR2 reads ANQGSEA. J was trimmed by 8 bases and V by 2 bases; bases with no gene match: 7. There are 13 residues in the CDR3. The CDR3 loop is CSVEIIQGGGYTF. DNA for the CDR3: TGCAGCGTTGAAATTATACAGGGGGGAGGCTACACCTTC.

V usage is TRBV29-1 and J usage is TRBJ2-3; 7 positions agree with TRBD2. Trimming took 6 bases from V and 3 from J; bases not matched to a gene: 9. The CDR3 is made up of 14 amino acids. Germline V CDR1 and CDR2: SQVTM, ANQGSEA. The CDR3 nucleotides read TGCAGCGTCGGGCGGGGGAGGCCGACAGATACGCAGTATTTT. It codes for CSVGRGRPTDTQYF.

This clonotype came up a few times. This chain uses TRBV3-1 with TRBJ2-4, with a tentative D call TRBD1 (5 bases). The closer fit of TRBJ2-7 to the DNA end suggests the J call may be wrong. This CDR3 region has 13 residues. The germline gives CDR1 LGHDT, CDR2 YNNKEL (reference sequence). The CDR3 nucleotides are TGTGCCAGCAGCCAAGTGGGGCGGAGCGAGCAGTACTTC. Translation: CASSQVGRSEQYF.

This chain links TRBV7-9 with TRBJ1-4; possible D gene TRBD1, 5 bases. Germline V gene lookup returns CDR1 SEHNR and CDR2 FQNEAQ (reference sequence). Trimming removed 5 bases at V and 7 bases at J, with 17 bases between. CDR3 length equals 15 residues. CDR3 sequence (DNA): TGTGCCAGCAGCCCGCCGGGACCGGTGGGTGAAAAACTGTTTTTT. Protein product: CASSPPGPVGEKLFF. Complete variable domain (other parts from reference TRBV7-9 and TRBJ1-4): DTGVSQNPRHKITKRGQNVTFRCDPISEHNRLYWYRQTLGQGPEFLTYFQNEAQLEKSRLLSDRFSAERPKGSFSTLEIQRTEQGDSAMYLCASSPPGPVGEKLFFGSGTQLSVL.

The chain links TRBV5-5 to TRBJ2-7; D call uncertain. Germline V gives CDR1 SGHKS, CDR2 YYEKEE (reference sequence). The V end was cut by 0 bases, the J end by 0 bases, with 4 bases between. The CDR3 runs 13 residues. CDR3 residues: CASSLDHSYEQYF. CDR3 DNA sequence: TGTGCCAGCAGCTTGGATCACTCCTACGAGCAGTACTTC. The full variable domain, rest sourced from reference TRBV5-5 and TRBJ2-7, is DAGVTQSPTHLIKTRGQQVTLRCSPISGHKSVSWYQQVLGQGPQFIFQYYEKEERGRGNFPDRFSARQFPNYSSELNVNALLLGDSALYLCASSLDHSYEQYFGPGTRLTVT.

The rearrangement joins TRBV20-1 to TRBJ1-2, with TRBD1 matching over 8 bases. J lost 1 base, V lost 4 bases, and 8 bases had no gene match. The CDR3 consists of 15 residues. Germline lookup yields CDR1 DFQATT and CDR2 SNEGSKA (reference sequence). The chain's CDR3 is CSAKDRVRGNYGYTF. As DNA, the CDR3 is TGCAGTGCTAAGGACAGGGTGAGGGGTAACTATGGCTACACCTTC.

This clonotype showed up just a few times. V usage is TRBV7-2 and J usage is TRBJ1-5, with TRBD1 matching 9 bases. The CDR3 runs 15 residues. With 4 bases clipped from V and 8 bases from J, the junction kept 9 bases outside the gene matches. The germline V gene encodes CDR1 SGHTA and CDR2 FQGNSA. As DNA, the CDR3 is TGTGCCAGCAGCTCCACGGGACAGGGTTTGAAGCCCCAGCATTTT. The encoded protein is CASSSTGQGLKPQHF.

The chain combines TRBV29-1 with TRBJ2-5, with 11 bases matching TRBD1. The J call may be in error: the DNA end matches TRBJ2-7 better. This CDR3 contains 15 residues. From germline, CDR1 is SQVTM and CDR2 ANQGSEA. CDR3 sequence: CSVLKAGTGGYEQYF. The DNA of the CDR3 is TGCAGCGTACTCAAAGCCGGGACAGGGGGTTACGAGCAGTACTTC.

The sample holds many counts of this clonotype. The chain recombines TRBV20-1 with TRBJ2-5; 13 bases fit TRBD2. The CDR3 totals 16 residues. The germline CDR1 and CDR2 sequences are DFQATT and SNEGSKA (reference sequence). V trimming: 6 bases; J trimming: 2 bases; junction bases outside the gene matches: 9. CDR3 nucleotide sequence: TGCAGTGCCGAACTAGCGGGAGGGAGGGGGCAAGAGACCCAGTACTTC. Its protein product is CSAELAGGRGQETQYF.

The chain joins TRBV7-6 to TRBJ2-3, with TRBD1 matching over 10 bases. The trim removed 3 bases at V and 0 bases at J, leaving 9 bases unmatched. This CDR3 region has 18 residues. CDR1 and CDR2 (germline): SGHVS, FNYEAQ. The DNA of the CDR3 is TGTGCCAGCAGCTTTGGACAGGGGGGTCGGACTAGCACAGATACGCAGTATTTT. It yields the protein CASSFGQGGRTSTDTQYF.

The V and J genes are TRBV30 and TRBJ2-7, with 8 bases lining up with TRBD2. The V and J ends lost 7 bases and 7 bases, in that order; junction bases with no gene match: 12. CDR1 is GTSNPN, CDR2 SVGIG, per germline (reference sequence). This CDR3 spans 13 amino acids. CDR3 amino acids: CASFIGPGGEQYF. The CDR3 DNA sequence: TGTGCCTCCTTTATTGGACCGGGGGGGGAGCAGTACTTC.

The chain couples TRBV18 to TRBJ2-1; a weak D match, TRBD1 (5 bases). The CDR3 sequence is 16 residues long. The germline gives CDR1 KGHSH, CDR2 LQKENI. Trimming stripped 1 base from V and 7 bases from J, with 17 bases between. CDR3 residues: CASSPLSFRGANEQFF. CDR3 in DNA: TGTGCCAGCTCACCACTATCATTTCGTGGGGCAAATGAGCAGTTCTTC.

The chain combines TRBV10-3 with TRBJ2-5, with 10 bases fitting TRBD1. V gave up 3 bases and J gave up 2 bases; unmatched junction bases: 3. Germline V gives CDR1 ENHRY, CDR2 SYGVKD. There are 15 residues in the CDR3. Here the CDR3 reads CAISDGTGDQETQYF. The CDR3 DNA sequence: TGTGCCATCAGTGACGGGACAGGGGATCAAGAGACCCAGTACTTC.

The V gene is TRBV3-1, the J gene TRBJ1-6, with D possibly matching TRBD1 (6 bases). Trimming cost V 6 bases and J 1 base, with 13 bases left between them. The CDR3 spans 16 residues. Germline V CDR1 and CDR2: LGHDT, YNNKEL (reference sequence). Here the CDR3 DNA reads TGTGCCAGCAGTAACATCGACAGGTCCTATAATTCACCCCTCCACTTT. Its translation: CASSNIDRSYNSPLHF.

This clonotype was found once. The gene calls are TRBV12-3 or TRBV12-4 and TRBJ2-7, with 11 nucleotides matching TRBD2. CDR3 length equals 16 residues. J gave up 0 bases and V 4 bases, and 5 bases lay outside the gene matches. DNA of the CDR3: TGTGCCAGCAGTTCCCTTAGCGGGAGGGACTCCTACGAGCAGTACTTC. This encodes CASSSLSGRDSYEQYF.